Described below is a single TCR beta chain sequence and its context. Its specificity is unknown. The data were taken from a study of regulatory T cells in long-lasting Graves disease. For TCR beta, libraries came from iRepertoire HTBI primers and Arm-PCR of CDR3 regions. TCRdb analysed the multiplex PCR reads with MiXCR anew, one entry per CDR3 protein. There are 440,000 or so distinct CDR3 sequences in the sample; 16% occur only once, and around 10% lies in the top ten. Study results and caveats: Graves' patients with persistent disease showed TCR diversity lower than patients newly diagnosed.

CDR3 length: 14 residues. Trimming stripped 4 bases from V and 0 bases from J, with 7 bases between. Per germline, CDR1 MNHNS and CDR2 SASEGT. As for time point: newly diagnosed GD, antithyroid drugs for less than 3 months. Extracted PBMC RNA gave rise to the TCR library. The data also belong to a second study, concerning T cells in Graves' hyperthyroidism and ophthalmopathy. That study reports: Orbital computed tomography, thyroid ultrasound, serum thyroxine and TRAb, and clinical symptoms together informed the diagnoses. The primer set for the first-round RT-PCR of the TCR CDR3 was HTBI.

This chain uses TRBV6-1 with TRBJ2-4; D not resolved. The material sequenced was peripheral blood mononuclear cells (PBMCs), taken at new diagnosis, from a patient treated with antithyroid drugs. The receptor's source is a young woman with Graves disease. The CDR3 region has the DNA TGTGCCAGCAGTGTCCACCTAGCCAAAAACATTCAGTACTTC. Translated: CASSVHLAKNIQYF.